The 2 T cell receptor beta chains reported below all come from one sample, sequenced in a study of technical replicates of blood from several donors. Method: immunoSEQ multiplex PCR; TCRdb's copy keeps in-frame clones and lacks some. The profile shows about 56,000 clones, roughly 96% of them singletons. Sequencing input: PBMCs. Receptors were obtained from a human donor in good health. Some clones in this sample may be carry-over from other donors' samples.

This chain connects TRBV28 to TRBJ2-2, with 8 bases fitting TRBD2. Germline lookup yields CDR1 MDHEN and CDR2 SYDVKM. J lost 1 base, V lost 6 bases, and 4 bases had no gene match. The CDR3 consists of 15 residues. The CDR3 protein is CASSAGGLNTGELFF. CDR3 coding DNA: TGTGCCAGCAGCGCGGGAGGACTGAACACCGGGGAGCTGTTTTTT.

This clone was seen just once. The CDR3 reads CATSNTYEQYF. CDR3 nucleotide sequence: TGTGCCACCAGCAACACCTACGAGCAGTACTTC. The chain carries TRBV15 and TRBJ2-7; D is undetermined. Germline V lookup: CDR1 LNHNV, CDR2 YYDKDF (reference sequence). The CDR3 sequence is 11 residues long. Trimming cost V 4 bases and J 2 bases, with 3 bases left between them. The full variable domain, completed using reference TRBV15 and TRBJ2-7, is DAMVIQNPRYQVTQFGKPVTLSCSQTLNHNVMYWYQQKSSQAPKLLFHYYDKDFNNEADTPDNFQSRRPNTSFCFLDIRSPGLGDTAMYLCATSNTYEQYFGPGTRLTVT.